This TCR beta chain was observed in a study of T-cell reconstitution after alpha-beta-depleted transplantation in children. With V trimmed by 3 bases and J by 1 base, 4 bases remained unmatched. Germline V CDR1 and CDR2: SGHRS, YFSETQ. The CDR3 is 17 amino acids. This sample's TCRbeta library carried unique molecular identifier barcodes. MiXCR was run by TCRdb on the PCR reads, yielding one entry per CDR3 protein. The data show around 480,000 distinct CDR3 sequences, approximately 29% seen once. The receptor comes from a human donor who donated a stem cell graft to a child with aplastic anemia. The source was PBMCs from the stem cell graft donor, collected from the stem cell graft. The chain carries TRBV5-1 and TRBJ2-1; 13 nucleotides agree with TRBD2. Here the CDR3 reads CASSWGLAGRSYNEQFF. CDR3 coding DNA: TGCGCCAGCAGCTGGGGACTAGCGGGACGATCCTACAATGAGCAGTTCTTC.